This T cell receptor (beta chain) emerged from a study of OX40 agonist ivuxolimab in advanced cancers. Overall study: All patients had ivuxolimab intravenously every 2 weeks at 0.01 to 10 mg/kg. Enrollees could have had prior anti-PD-1, anti-PD-L1 or anti-CTLA-4 therapy, which around 40% had received.

Measured with immunoSEQ multiplex PCR; TCRdb has only the in-frame clones, and not every one. The sample carries about 74,000 clones, roughly 83% recorded once. Germline CDR1 and CDR2: SGHTA and FQGNSA. V trimming: 0 bases; J trimming: 4 bases; junction bases outside the gene matches: 5. The CDR3 length is 15 residues. Study-level results: Expanded clones belonging to CD8+ T cells outnumbered, on average, those of CD4+.

Concerning this clone itself: Its antigen is unknown.

The source material was CD4+ or CD8+ T cells sorted from blood, sampled in a trial of the OX40 agonist ivuxolimab. The chain employs TRBV7-2 and TRBJ1-2, with 7 positions matching TRBD1. The sequence derives from an adult with an advanced solid tumor such as melanoma, head and neck, liver or kidney cancer. CDR3 amino acids: CASSLASGQSYGYTF. The CDR3 DNA is TGTGCCAGCAGCTTAGCCTCGGGACAGAGCTATGGCTACACCTTC.